Following are 5 T cell receptor beta chains from one sample sequenced in a study of blood T cell repertoires in COVID-19. Some clones are missing from TCRdb's copy, which holds only in-frame ones; the method was immunoSEQ multiplex PCR. The sample lists about 300,000 clones, 75% to 90% seen once, with about 2% in the top ten. The specimen was peripheral blood. These TCRs come from a man aged 18 to 30 with active or convalescent COVID-19.

The chain couples TRBV10-3 to TRBJ1-1; 8 nucleotides match TRBD1. The CDR3 runs to 17 residues. Trimming cost V 10 bases and J 0 bases; bases outside gene matches: 16. Per germline, CDR1 ENHRY and CDR2 SYGVKD. In DNA, the CDR3 is TGTGCCAGCCCTCGGACAGGGCCTCCTGGAATGAACACTGAAGCTTTCTTT. It encodes CASPRTGPPGMNTEAFF.

J is TRBJ2-1 and V is TRBV10-1; D gene ambiguous. Germline CDR1 WNHNN, CDR2 SYGVQD (reference sequence). V lost 0 bases, J lost 7 bases, and 7 bases lay in between. The CDR3 spans 13 residues. The CDR3 spells CASSESVRNEQFF. The CDR3 DNA follows: TGCGCCAGCAGTGAGTCAGTCAGAAATGAGCAGTTCTTC.

The chain is built from TRBV19 and TRBJ2-5; TRBD2 might be the D (6 bases). The CDR3 is 15 amino acids. Trimming removed 4 bases from V and 1 base from J, with 13 bases in between. The germline gives CDR1 LNHDA, CDR2 SQIVND (reference sequence). CDR3 sequence: CASSKGWGVQETQYF. For the CDR3, the DNA is TGTGCCAGTAGTAAGGGTTGGGGGGTCCAAGAGACCCAGTACTTC.

The V and J genes are TRBV6-5 and TRBJ1-2, with D tentatively TRBD1 (6 bases). The CDR3 totals 13 residues. The ends were cut back, 6 bases at V and 3 bases at J, with 11 bases in the middle. Germline V gene sequence: CDR1 MNHEY, CDR2 SVGAGI. CDR3 in amino acids: CASREDSYYGYTF. DNA for the CDR3: TGTGCCAGCAGAGAGGACAGCTACTATGGCTACACCTTC.

This chain's CDR3 is CASSSTIRGGLAYTEAFF. As DNA, the CDR3 is TGTGCCAGCAGCTCAACTATTAGAGGAGGGTTGGCGTACACTGAAGCTTTCTTT. The chain employs TRBV7-2 and TRBJ1-1; D not certain. The V gene lost 4 bases and the J gene lost 3 bases, with 24 bases spanning the gap. In germline, CDR1 is SGHTA, CDR2 FQGNSA. This CDR3 has 18 amino acids.